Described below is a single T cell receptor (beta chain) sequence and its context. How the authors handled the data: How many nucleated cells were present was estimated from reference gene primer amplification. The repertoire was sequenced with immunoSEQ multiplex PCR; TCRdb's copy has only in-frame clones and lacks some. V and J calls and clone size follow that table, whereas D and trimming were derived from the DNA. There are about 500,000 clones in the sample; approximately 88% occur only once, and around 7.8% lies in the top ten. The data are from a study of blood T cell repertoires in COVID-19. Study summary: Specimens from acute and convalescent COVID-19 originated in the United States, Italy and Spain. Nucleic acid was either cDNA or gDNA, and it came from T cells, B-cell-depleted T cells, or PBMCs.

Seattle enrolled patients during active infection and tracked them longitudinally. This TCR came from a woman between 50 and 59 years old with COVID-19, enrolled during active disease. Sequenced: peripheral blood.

The CDR3 coding sequence is TGCGCCAGCAGCTTGGGCCCGACCGGGAGCAATCAGCCCCAGCATTTT. Protein sequence: CASSLGPTGSNQPQHF. The genes are TRBV5-1 and TRBJ1-5; D unclear. The CDR3 spans 16 residues. CDR1 is SGHRS, CDR2 YFSETQ, per germline. The V end was cut by 0 bases, the J end by 1 base, with 11 bases between.